These 17 T cell receptor beta chains came from one sample sequenced in a study of spatial heterogeneity in lung cancer. One entry per CDR3 protein, called by TCRdb with MiXCR from the 5' RACE reads. The table includes some 83,000 distinct CDR3 sequences, approximately 21% detected once. Specified time point: sample taken at primary tumor resection. Tumor, nontumor lung or frozen PBMC supplied whole RNA, sequenced without sorting. Sequences were derived from PBMCs, sampled at surgery. Receptor source: a male donor with early-stage non-small cell lung cancer.

This chain connects TRBV4-3 to TRBJ2-7; 7 bases match TRBD1. This CDR3 has 16 amino acids. The V gene's germline CDR1 is LGHNA and CDR2 YSLEER. The V gene end was trimmed by 0 bases and the J gene end by 2 bases; junction bases not matched to a gene: 7. CDR3 nucleotide sequence: TGCGCCAGCAGCCAAGAGTGGGTCGGACAGGCCTACGAGCAGTACTTC. It codes for CASSQEWVGQAYEQYF.

This rearrangement joins TRBV27 to TRBJ1-2; the D gene is possibly TRBD1 (6 bases). Germline assignment: CDR1 MNHEY and CDR2 SMNVEV (reference sequence). The CDR3 consists of 12 residues. Trimming shortened V by 5 bases and J by 6 bases, and 10 bases separated the two germline ends. The CDR3 DNA is TGTGCCAGCAGTCCCAGGGGCGATGGCTACACCTTC. Amino acid sequence: CASSPRGDGYTF.

The chain employs TRBV5-1 and TRBJ2-7, with D tentatively TRBD2 (5 bases). CDR3 length equals 14 residues. Germline values: CDR1 SGHRS, CDR2 YFSETQ. Between the trimmed V and J ends, which lost 3 bases and 2 bases, there was a span of 12 bases. The CDR3 DNA reads as TGCGCCAGCAGCTCGGAGGTCCCCACCTACGAGCAGTACTTC. Amino acid sequence: CASSSEVPTYEQYF.

This clonotype was counted a few times. This chain joins TRBV4-3 and TRBJ2-1; 10 bases agree with TRBD1. The J segment lost 7 bases and the V segment lost 1 base, leaving 10 bases of the junction unmatched. The CDR3 is 17 residues long. CDR1 LGHNA and CDR2 YSLEER come from the germline V gene. CDR3 protein: CASSQGVGQGIVNEQFF. CDR3 DNA: TGCGCCAGCAGCCAAGGGGTGGGACAGGGGATAGTGAATGAGCAGTTCTTC.

A few counts support this clonotype. The chain employs TRBV19 and TRBJ2-3; D possibly corresponds to TRBD1 (5 bases). V was cut by 7 bases and J by 2 bases, with 10 bases left in between. This CDR3 is 13 amino acids long. Per the germline V gene, CDR1 is LNHDA and CDR2 is SQIVND (reference sequence). CDR3 sequence reads: CASNNRNTDTQYF. DNA for the CDR3: TGTGCCAGTAATAACAGGAACACAGATACGCAGTATTTT.

In its sample, this clonotype was seen a few times. CDR3 in amino acids: CASSFREETQYF. CDR3 nucleotides: TGCGCCAGCAGCTTCAGGGAAGAGACCCAGTACTTC. The V gene is TRBV5-1, the J gene TRBJ2-5; D may be TRBD1 (5 bases). V was pared by 2 bases and J by 3 bases, with 5 bases between. Germline V gene lookup returns CDR1 SGHRS and CDR2 YFSETQ. The CDR3 runs to 12 residues.

The rearrangement joins TRBV5-1 to TRBJ2-3; D might be TRBD1 (6 bases). The CDR3 extends over 14 amino acids. The V end was cut by 4 bases, the J end by 4 bases, with 13 bases between. Germline CDR1 SGHRS, CDR2 YFSETQ. This CDR3 reads CASSLNTGPDTQYF. The CDR3 DNA is TGCGCCAGCAGCCTCAATACAGGGCCAGATACGCAGTATTTT.

This clonotype was counted ten times or more. The chain carries TRBV4-3 and TRBJ2-7; D possibly matches TRBD1 or TRBD2 (5 bases each). The V end lost 3 bases, the J end lost 1 base, and 13 bases lay between the germline ends. CDR1 and CDR2 (germline): LGHNA, YSLEER. CDR3 size: 15 residues. The CDR3 DNA is TGCGCCAGCAGCCACTACGGGACCCCGTCCTACGAGCAGTACTTC. Its protein is CASSHYGTPSYEQYF.

The chain is built from TRBV12-5 and TRBJ2-1; D remains ambiguous. This CDR3 contains 17 residues. In germline, CDR1 is LGHNT, CDR2 FRNRAP. V gave up 2 bases and J gave up 0 bases, with 14 bases separating them. In nucleotides, the CDR3 is TGTGCTAGTGGTTTGAATGCTTTCAGGAGCTCCTACAATGAGCAGTTCTTC. Translated: CASGLNAFRSSYNEQFF.

The V and J genes are TRBV18 and TRBJ2-3, with TRBD1 identical over 7 bases. Germline CDR1 is KGHSH and CDR2 is LQKENI. The CDR3 loop spans 15 amino acids. V lost 4 bases, J lost 0 bases, and 4 bases stayed unmatched. The DNA for the CDR3 is TGTGCCAGCTCACAAGGGACAGCCAGCACAGATACGCAGTATTTT. Translation: CASSQGTASTDTQYF.

The rearrangement joins TRBV9 to TRBJ2-7; possibly TRBD2 for D (5 bases). Trimming removed 0 bases at V and 0 bases at J, with 10 bases between. This CDR3 contains 15 residues. Germline values: CDR1 SGDLS, CDR2 YYNGEE. CDR3 bases: TGTGCCAGCAGCGTAGATGGGAGTTTCTCCTACGAGCAGTACTTC. Residues: CASSVDGSFSYEQYF. The full variable domain, rest sourced from reference TRBV9 and TRBJ2-7, is DSGVTQTPKHLITATGQRVTLRCSPRSGDLSVYWYQQSLDQGLQFLIQYYNGEERAKGNILERFSAQQFPDLHSELNLSSLELGDSALYFCASSVDGSFSYEQYFGPGTRLTVT.

The V gene is TRBV20-1, the J gene TRBJ2-3, with TRBD2 matching 10 bases. The germline V gene has CDR1 DFQATT and CDR2 SNEGSKA (reference sequence). This CDR3 is built from 19 residues. V lost 0 bases to trimming and J lost 1 base; unmatched junction nucleotides: 13. The CDR3 bases are TGCAGTGCTAGAGATTGGGTACCTAGCGGGAGAGAAGGCACAGATACGCAGTATTTT. Translation gives CSARDWVPSGREGTDTQYF.

This clonotype was picked up a small number of times. The rearrangement uses TRBV5-4 and TRBJ2-5; TRBD1 might be the D (6 bases). V was clipped by 5 bases and J by 5 bases, with 19 bases between them. This CDR3 spans 15 amino acids. The V gene's germline CDR1 is SGHNT and CDR2 YYREEE (reference sequence). CDR3: CASSPDSSVRETQYF. CDR3 nucleotides: TGTGCCAGCAGTCCGGACAGCTCAGTTAGGGAGACCCAGTACTTC.

In its sample, this clonotype was seen a few times. This chain uses TRBV29-1 with TRBJ1-2; no clear D. V was clipped by 0 bases and J by 7 bases, with 3 bases between them. From germline, CDR1 is SQVTM and CDR2 ANQGSEA. There are 10 residues in the CDR3. Here the CDR3 reads CSVEESGYTF. In DNA, the CDR3 is TGCAGCGTTGAAGAATCTGGCTACACCTTC. Full variable domain (missing parts from reference TRBV29-1 and TRBJ1-2): SAVISQKPSRDICQRGTSLTIQCQVDSQVTMMFWYRQQPGQSLTLIATANQGSEATYESGFVIDKFPISRPNLTFSTLTVSNMSPEDSSIYLCSVEESGYTFGSGTRLTVV.

This chain connects TRBV7-8 to TRBJ2-7; 7 nucleotides match TRBD2. Germline V CDR1 and CDR2: SGHVS, FQNEAQ. V shed 1 base and J 6 bases; nucleotides not matched to a gene: 3. This CDR3 has 13 residues. CDR3 loop: CASSLVRGGEQYV. CDR3 bases: TGTGCCAGCAGCTTAGTTCGCGGGGGCGAGCAGTACGTC.

This clonotype was observed a handful of times. The DNA of the CDR3 is TGCAGTGCTAGAGATCCTAGCGGGAGTTGGTACAATGAGCAGTTCTTC. Translation: CSARDPSGSWYNEQFF. The chain links TRBV20-1 to TRBJ2-1, with 10 bases lining up with TRBD2. CDR3 length: 16 residues. V trimming: 0 bases; J trimming: 4 bases; junction bases outside the gene matches: 6. Looked up from germline, CDR1 is DFQATT and CDR2 is SNEGSKA (reference sequence).

This clonotype has just a few counts. The V and J genes are TRBV28 and TRBJ1-6; no definite D call. The CDR3 extends over 14 amino acids. Germline lookup yields CDR1 MDHEN and CDR2 SYDVKM. Trimming pared 2 bases from V and 3 bases from J, leaving 5 bases between. The CDR3 loop reads CASSLHSYNSPLHF. The CDR3, as DNA: TGTGCCAGCAGTTTACACAGCTATAATTCACCCCTCCACTTT.